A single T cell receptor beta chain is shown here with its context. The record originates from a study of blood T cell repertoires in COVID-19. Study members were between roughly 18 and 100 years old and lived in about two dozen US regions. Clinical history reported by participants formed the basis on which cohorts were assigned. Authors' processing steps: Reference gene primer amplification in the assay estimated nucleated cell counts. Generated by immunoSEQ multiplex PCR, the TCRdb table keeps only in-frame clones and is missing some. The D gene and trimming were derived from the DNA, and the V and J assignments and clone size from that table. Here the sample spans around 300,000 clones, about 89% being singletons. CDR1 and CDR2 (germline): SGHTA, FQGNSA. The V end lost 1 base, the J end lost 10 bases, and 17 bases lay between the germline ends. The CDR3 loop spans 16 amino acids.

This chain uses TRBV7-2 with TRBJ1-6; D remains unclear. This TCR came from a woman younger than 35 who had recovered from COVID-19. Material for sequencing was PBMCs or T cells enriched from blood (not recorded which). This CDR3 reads CASSLDALGRLSPLHF. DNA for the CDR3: TGTGCCAGCAGCTTAGACGCTCTGGGCCGGTTATCACCCCTCCACTTT.